This T cell receptor beta chain originates from a study of T cells in Graves' hyperthyroidism and ophthalmopathy. Amplified TCR beta CDR3 regions derived from RNA transcripts. When the TCR CDR3 underwent first-round RT-PCR, the HTBI primer set was used. One entry per CDR3 protein results from TCRdb running MiXCR on the multiplex PCR reads. The repertoire holds over 500,000 distinct CDR3 sequences, with 13% to 15% as singletons. Germline loops: CDR1 SNHLY, CDR2 FYNNEI. Trimming cost V 10 bases and J 0 bases; bases outside gene matches: 12. This CDR3 region has 15 residues. This clonotype was recorded at least ten times.

This clonotype was obtained from a woman aged 40 to 55 with Graves' hyperthyroidism. Input material: blood. The chain employs TRBV2 and TRBJ2-7; 7 nucleotides align to TRBD2. The CDR3 region is CATRIIAGGSYEQYF. The CDR3 nucleotides read TGTGCCACCCGCATTATAGCGGGTGGCTCCTACGAGCAGTACTTC.